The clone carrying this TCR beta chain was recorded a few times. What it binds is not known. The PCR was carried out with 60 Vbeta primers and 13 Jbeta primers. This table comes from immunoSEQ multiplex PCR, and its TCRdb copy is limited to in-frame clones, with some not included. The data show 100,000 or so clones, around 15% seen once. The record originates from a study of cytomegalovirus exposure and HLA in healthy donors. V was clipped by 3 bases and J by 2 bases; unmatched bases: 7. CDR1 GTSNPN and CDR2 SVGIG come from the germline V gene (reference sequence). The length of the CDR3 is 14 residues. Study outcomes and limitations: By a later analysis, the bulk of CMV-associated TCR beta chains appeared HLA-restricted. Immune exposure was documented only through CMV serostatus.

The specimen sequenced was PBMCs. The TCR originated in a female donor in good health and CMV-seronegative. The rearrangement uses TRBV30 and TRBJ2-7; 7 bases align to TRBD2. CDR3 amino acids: CAWRDLAGAYEQYF. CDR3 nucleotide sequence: TGTGCCTGGAGGGATCTGGCGGGGGCCTACGAGCAGTACTTC.